The present T cell receptor (beta chain) was sequenced within a study of blood T cell repertoires in COVID-19. Overall study context: Donors in the United States, Italy and Spain gave samples during acute or convalescent COVID-19.

In germline, CDR1 is LGHDT, CDR2 YNNKEL (reference sequence). Deletions cut 1 base from V and 9 bases from J, with 12 bases between. This CDR3 has 13 amino acids. The assay was immunoSEQ multiplex PCR, and TCRdb's table has in-frame clones only and misses some. The sample holds approximately 45,000 clones, 75% to 90% seen once. What was sequenced was peripheral blood. The V and J genes are TRBV3-1 (or the pseudogene TRBV3-2) and TRBJ1-2, with D uncertain. This sequence was found in a woman of 80 years or more with COVID-19, enrolled during active disease. Written as DNA, the CDR3 is TGTGCCAGCAGCCAAGGGACGGGGTATAGCTACACCTTC. This sequence encodes CASSQGTGYSYTF.